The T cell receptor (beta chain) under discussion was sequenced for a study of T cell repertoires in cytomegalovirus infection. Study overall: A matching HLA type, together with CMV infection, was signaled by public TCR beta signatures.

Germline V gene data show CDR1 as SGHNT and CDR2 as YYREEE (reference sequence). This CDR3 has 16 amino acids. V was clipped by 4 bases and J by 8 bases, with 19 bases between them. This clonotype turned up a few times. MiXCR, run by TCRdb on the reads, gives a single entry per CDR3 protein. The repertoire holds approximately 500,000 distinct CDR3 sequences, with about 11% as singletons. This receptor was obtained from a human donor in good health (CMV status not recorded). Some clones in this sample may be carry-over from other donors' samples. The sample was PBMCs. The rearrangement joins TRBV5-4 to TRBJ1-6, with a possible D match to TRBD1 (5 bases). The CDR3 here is CASSPDNGATYSPLHF. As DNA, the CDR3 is TGTGCCAGCAGCCCCGACAATGGGGCGACCTATTCACCCCTCCACTTT.